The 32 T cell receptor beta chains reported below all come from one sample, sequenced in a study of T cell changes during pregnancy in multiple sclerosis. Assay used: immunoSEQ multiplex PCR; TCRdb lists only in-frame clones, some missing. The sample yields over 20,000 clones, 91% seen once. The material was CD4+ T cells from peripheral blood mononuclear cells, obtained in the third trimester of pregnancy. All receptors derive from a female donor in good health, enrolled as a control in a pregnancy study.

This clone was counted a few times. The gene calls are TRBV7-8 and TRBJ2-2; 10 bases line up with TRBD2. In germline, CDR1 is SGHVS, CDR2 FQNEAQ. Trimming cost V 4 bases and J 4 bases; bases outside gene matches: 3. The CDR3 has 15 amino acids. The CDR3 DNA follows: TGTGCCAGCAGCTCTAGCGGGAGCGGCACCGGGGAGCTGTTTTTT. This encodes CASSSSGSGTGELFF.

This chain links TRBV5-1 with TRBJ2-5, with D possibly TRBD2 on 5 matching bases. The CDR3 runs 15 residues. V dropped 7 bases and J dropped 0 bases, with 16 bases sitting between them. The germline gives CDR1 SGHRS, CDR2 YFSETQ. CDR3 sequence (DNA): TGCGCCAGCCTAGAGGGCCCATCGTACCAAGAGACCCAGTACTTC. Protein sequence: CASLEGPSYQETQYF.

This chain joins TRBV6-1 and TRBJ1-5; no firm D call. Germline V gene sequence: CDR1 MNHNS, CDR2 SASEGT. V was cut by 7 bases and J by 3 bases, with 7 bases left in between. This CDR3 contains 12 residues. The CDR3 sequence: CASTGFNQPQHF. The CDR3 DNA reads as TGTGCCAGCACGGGGTTCAATCAGCCCCAGCATTTT.

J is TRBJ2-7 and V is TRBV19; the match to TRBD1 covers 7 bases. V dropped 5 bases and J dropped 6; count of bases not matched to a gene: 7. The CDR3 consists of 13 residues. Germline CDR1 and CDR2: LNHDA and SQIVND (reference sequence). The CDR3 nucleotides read TGTGCCAGTAGTCCAGGGACAGCTAGCGAGCAGTACTTC. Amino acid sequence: CASSPGTASEQYF.

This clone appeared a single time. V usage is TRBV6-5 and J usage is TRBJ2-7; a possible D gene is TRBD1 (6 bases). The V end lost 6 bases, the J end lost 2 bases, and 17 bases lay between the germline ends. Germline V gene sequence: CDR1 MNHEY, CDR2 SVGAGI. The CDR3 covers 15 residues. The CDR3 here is CASRGPRQAAYEQYF. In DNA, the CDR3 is TGTGCCAGCAGGGGGCCGCGACAGGCGGCCTACGAGCAGTACTTC.

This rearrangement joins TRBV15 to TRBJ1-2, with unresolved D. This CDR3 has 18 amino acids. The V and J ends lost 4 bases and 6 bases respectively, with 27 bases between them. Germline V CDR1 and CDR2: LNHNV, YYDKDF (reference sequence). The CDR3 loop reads CATSTSSPRARNTNGYTF. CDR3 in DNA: TGTGCCACCAGCACCTCTTCACCGCGGGCCCGAAACACAAATGGCTACACCTTC.

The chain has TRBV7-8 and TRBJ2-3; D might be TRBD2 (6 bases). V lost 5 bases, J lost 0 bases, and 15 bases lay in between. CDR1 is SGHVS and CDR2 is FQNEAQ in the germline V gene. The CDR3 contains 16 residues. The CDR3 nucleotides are TGTGCCAGCAGCCACGTCCAGCGGGCGAGCACAGATACGCAGTATTTT. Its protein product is CASSHVQRASTDTQYF.

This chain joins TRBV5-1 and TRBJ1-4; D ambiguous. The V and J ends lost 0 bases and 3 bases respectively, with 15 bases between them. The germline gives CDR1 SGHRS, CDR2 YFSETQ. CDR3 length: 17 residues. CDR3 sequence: CASSLAVWIGPNEKLFF. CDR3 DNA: TGCGCCAGCAGCTTGGCCGTGTGGATTGGGCCTAATGAAAAACTGTTTTTT. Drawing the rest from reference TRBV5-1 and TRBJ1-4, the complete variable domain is KAGVTQTPRYLIKTRGQQVTLSCSPISGHRSVSWYQQTPGQGLQFLFEYFSETQRNKGNFPGRFSGRQFSNSRSEMNVSTLELGDSALYLCASSLAVWIGPNEKLFFGSGTQLSVL.

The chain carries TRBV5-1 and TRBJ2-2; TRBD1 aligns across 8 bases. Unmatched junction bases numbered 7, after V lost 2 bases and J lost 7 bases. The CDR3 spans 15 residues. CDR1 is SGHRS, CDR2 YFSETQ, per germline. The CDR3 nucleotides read TGCGCCAGCAGCTTTTCAGGGGGCAAGAGCGGGGAGCTGTTTTTT. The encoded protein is CASSFSGGKSGELFF.

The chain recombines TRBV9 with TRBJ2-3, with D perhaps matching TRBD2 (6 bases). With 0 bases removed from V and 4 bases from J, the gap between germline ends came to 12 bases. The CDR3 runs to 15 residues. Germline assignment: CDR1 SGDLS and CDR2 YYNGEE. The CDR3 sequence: CASSVERAGSDTQYF. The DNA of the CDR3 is TGTGCCAGCAGCGTAGAGCGGGCGGGATCAGATACGCAGTATTTT. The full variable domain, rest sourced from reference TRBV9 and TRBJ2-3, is DSGVTQTPKHLITATGQRVTLRCSPRSGDLSVYWYQQSLDQGLQFLIQYYNGEERAKGNILERFSAQQFPDLHSELNLSSLELGDSALYFCASSVERAGSDTQYFGPGTRLTVL.

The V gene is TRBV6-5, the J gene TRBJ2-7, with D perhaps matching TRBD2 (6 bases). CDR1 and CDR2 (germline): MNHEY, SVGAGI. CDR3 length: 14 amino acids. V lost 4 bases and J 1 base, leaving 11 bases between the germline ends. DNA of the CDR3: TGTGCCAGCAGTTCTACCGGGACTTCCTACGAGCAGTACTTC. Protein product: CASSSTGTSYEQYF.

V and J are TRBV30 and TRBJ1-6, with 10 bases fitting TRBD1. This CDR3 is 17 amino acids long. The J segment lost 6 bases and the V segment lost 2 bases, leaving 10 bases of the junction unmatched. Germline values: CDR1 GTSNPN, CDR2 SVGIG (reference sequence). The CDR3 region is CAWSPRQGANFNSPLHF. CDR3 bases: TGTGCCTGGAGTCCGAGACAGGGGGCAAACTTTAATTCACCCCTCCACTTT.

The CDR3 coding sequence is TGCAGCGGGGCGAACACTGAAGCTTTCTTT. Protein: CSGANTEAFF. This chain connects TRBV29-1 to TRBJ1-1; D remains ambiguous. The CDR3 has 10 residues. V shed 7 bases and J shed 1 base, with 4 bases lying between them. The germline V gene has CDR1 SQVTM and CDR2 ANQGSEA.

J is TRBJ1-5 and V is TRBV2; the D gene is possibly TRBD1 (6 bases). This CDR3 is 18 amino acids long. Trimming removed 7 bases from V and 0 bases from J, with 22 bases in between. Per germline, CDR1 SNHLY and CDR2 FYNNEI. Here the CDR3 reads CASKGVAGGGFSNQPQHF. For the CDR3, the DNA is TGTGCCAGCAAGGGGGTTGCGGGGGGTGGATTTAGCAATCAGCCCCAGCATTTT.

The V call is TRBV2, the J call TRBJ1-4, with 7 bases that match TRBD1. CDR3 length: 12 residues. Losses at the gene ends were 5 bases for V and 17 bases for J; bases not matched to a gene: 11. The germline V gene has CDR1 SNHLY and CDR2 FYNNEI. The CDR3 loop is CASSLRTGQIFF. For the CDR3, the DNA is TGTGCCAGCAGTCTTCGGACAGGTCAAATTTTTTTT. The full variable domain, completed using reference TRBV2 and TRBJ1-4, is EPEVTQTPSHQVTQMGQEVILRCVPISNHLYFYWYRQILGQKVEFLVSFYNNEISEKSEIFDDQFSVERPDGSNFTLKIRSTKLEDSAMYFCASSLRTGQIFFGSGTQLSVL.

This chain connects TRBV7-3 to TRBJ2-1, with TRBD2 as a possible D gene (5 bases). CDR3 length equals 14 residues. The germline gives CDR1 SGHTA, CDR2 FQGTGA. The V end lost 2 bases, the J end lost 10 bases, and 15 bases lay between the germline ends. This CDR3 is CASSLEASTREQFF. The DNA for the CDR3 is TGTGCCAGCAGCTTAGAAGCTAGCACACGGGAGCAGTTCTTC.

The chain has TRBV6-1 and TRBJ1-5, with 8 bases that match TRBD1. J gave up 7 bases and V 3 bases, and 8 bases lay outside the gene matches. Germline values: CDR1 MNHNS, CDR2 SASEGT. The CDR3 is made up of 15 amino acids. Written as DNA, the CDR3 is TGTGCCAGCAGTGAGTACCAGGGGGCCGGGCAGCCCCAGCATTTT. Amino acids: CASSEYQGAGQPQHF.

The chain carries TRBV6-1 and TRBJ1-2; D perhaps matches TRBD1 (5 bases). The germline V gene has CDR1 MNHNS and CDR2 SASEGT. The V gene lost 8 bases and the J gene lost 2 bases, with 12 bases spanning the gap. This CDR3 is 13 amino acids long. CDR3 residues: CASGLRGNYGYTF. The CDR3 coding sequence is TGTGCCAGCGGGCTTAGGGGAAACTATGGCTACACCTTC.

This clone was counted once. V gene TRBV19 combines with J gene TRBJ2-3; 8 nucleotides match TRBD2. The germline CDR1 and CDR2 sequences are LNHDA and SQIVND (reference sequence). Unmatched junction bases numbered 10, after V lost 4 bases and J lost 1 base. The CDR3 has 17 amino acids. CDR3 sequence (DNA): TGTGCCAGTAGTAACTTGGCTAGCGGGTTACGCACAGATACGCAGTATTTT. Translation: CASSNLASGLRTDTQYF.

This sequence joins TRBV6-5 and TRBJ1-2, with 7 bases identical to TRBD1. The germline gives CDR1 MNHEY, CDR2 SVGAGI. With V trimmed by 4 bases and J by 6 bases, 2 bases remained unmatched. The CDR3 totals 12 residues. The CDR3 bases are TGTGCCAGCAGTTTAGACAGGGATGGCTACACCTTC. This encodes CASSLDRDGYTF.

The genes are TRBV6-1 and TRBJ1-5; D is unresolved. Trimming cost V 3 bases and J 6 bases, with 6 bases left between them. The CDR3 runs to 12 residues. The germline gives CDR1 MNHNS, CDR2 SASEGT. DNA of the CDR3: TGTGCCAGCAGTGATCGAGGTCAGCCCCAGCATTTT. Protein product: CASSDRGQPQHF.

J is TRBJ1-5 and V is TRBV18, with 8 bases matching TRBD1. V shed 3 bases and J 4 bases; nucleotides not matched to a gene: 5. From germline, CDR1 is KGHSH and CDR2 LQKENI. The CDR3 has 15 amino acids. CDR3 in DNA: TGTGCCAGCTCACCTAGGACAGGGCAGAATCAGCCCCAGCATTTT. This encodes CASSPRTGQNQPQHF.

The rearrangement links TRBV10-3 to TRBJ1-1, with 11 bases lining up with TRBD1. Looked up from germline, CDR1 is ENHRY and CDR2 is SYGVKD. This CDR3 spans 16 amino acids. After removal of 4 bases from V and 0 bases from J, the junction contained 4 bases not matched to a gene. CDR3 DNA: TGTGCCATCAGTGGGACAGGGGGCATGGTGAACACTGAAGCTTTCTTT. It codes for CAISGTGGMVNTEAFF.

CDR3 bases: TGTGCCAGCTCACCATTGGCAGGGGGTCGAGTAGATACGCAGTATTTT. Translated, it gives CASSPLAGGRVDTQYF. J is TRBJ2-3 and V is TRBV18, with 7 bases that match TRBD1. The CDR3 sequence is 16 residues long. Losses at the gene ends were 2 bases for V and 5 bases for J; bases not matched to a gene: 10. Germline loops: CDR1 KGHSH, CDR2 LQKENI. Looking up the rest from reference TRBV18 and TRBJ2-3 gives the full variable domain: NAGVMQNPRHLVRRRGQEARLRCSPMKGHSHVYWYRQLPEEGLKFMVYLQKENIIDESGMPKERFSAEFPKEGPSILRIQQVVRGDSAAYFCASSPLAGGRVDTQYFGPGTRLTVL.

The CDR3 sequence: CASSLGVAGGTSTDTQYF. DNA of the CDR3: TGTGCCAGCAGCTTAGGGGTGGCGGGAGGCACTAGCACAGATACGCAGTATTTT. The chain uses TRBV7-6 and TRBJ2-3; 8 bases match TRBD2. V shed 1 base, J shed 0 bases, and the junction held 9 bases outside the gene matches. This CDR3 is 18 amino acids long. From germline, CDR1 is SGHVS and CDR2 FNYEAQ.

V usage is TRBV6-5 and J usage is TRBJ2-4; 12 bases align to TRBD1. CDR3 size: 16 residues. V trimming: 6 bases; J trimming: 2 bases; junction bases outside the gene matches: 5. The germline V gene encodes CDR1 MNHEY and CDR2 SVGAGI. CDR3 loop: CASSYRDRGPKNIQYF. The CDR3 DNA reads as TGTGCCAGCAGCTACCGGGACAGGGGGCCCAAAAACATTCAGTACTTC.

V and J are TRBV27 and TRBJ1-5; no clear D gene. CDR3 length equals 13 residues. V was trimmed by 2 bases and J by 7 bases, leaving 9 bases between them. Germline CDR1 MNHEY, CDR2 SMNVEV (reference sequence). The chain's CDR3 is CASSLMREQPQHF. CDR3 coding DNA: TGTGCCAGCAGTTTAATGAGGGAACAGCCCCAGCATTTT.

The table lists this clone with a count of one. The DNA for the CDR3 is TGTGCCAGCAGTGAAGGACAGGGACTTCTAAAAACCTTC. Encoded protein: CASSEGQGLLKTF. This chain joins TRBV2 and TRBJ1-2, with 7 nucleotides matching TRBD1. CDR3 length: 13 residues. V dropped 1 base and J dropped 14; count of bases not matched to a gene: 10. CDR1 is SNHLY, CDR2 FYNNEI, per germline.

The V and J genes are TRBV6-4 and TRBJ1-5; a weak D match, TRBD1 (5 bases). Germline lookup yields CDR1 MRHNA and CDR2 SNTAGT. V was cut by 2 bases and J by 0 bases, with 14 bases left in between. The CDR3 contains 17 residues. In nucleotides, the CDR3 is TGTGCCAGCAGTGACCCCCGGAGGGGAAGTAGCAATCAGCCCCAGCATTTT. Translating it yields CASSDPRRGSSNQPQHF.

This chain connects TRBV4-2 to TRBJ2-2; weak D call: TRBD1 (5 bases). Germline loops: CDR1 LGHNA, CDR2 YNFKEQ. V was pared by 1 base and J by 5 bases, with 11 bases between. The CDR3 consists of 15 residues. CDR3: CASSQGQGQTGELFF. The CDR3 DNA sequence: TGTGCCAGCAGCCAAGGGCAGGGTCAAACCGGGGAGCTGTTTTTT.

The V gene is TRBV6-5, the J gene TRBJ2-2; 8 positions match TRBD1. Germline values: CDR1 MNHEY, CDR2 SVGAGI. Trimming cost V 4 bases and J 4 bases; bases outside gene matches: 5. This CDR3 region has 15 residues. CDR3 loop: CASSSDRVGTGELFF. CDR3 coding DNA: TGTGCCAGCAGTTCGGACAGGGTGGGCACCGGGGAGCTGTTTTTT.

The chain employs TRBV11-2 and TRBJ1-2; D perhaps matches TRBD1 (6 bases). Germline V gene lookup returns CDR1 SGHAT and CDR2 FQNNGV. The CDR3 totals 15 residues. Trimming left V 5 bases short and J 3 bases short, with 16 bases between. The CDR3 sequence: CASSPLQGKDYGYTF. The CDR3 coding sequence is TGTGCCAGCAGCCCCCTTCAGGGGAAGGACTATGGCTACACCTTC.